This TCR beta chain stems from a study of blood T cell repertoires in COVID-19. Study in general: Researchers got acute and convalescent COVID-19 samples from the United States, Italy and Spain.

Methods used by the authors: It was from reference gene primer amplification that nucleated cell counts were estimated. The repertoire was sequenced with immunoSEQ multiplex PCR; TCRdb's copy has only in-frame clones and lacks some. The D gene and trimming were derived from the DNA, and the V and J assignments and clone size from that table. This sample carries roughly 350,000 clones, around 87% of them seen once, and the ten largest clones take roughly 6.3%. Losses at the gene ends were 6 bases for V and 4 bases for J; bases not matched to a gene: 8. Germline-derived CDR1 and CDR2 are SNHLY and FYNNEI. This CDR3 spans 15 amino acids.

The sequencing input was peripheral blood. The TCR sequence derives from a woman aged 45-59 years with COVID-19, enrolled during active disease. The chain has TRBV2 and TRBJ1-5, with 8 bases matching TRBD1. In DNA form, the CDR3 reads TGTGCCAGCAGATCTGACAGGGGCCCGAATCAGCCCCAGCATTTT. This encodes CASRSDRGPNQPQHF.